This TCR beta chain was recovered during a study of blood T cells in healthy people across ages (dated by TCRdb to the mid-2010s). Some background on the complete study: In model experiments, template switching captured about one uniquely barcoded TCR beta cDNA molecule for every two T cells. To avoid experimental bias, donors of different ages were randomly spread across the sequencing lanes. Four age groups were formed from the donors: young (average roughly 16 years), middle-aged (just under 40), aged (more than 55) and long-lived (approximately 80). Two additional independent replicas of 1 million unique cDNA reads from the same blood draw were analyzed for two donors (one aged 18 to 30 and one aged 80 or older). Age-related changes in TCR beta repertoire diversity were measured in the study by deep sequencing normalized with unique cDNA molecular identifiers.

Library preparation used 5' RACE. The sequencer listed for this sample is Illumina HiSeq 2500. The second PCR ran for roughly 7 to 11 cycles and used a J-beta primer mix along with a sample-barcoded 5' primer. A template-switch 5' adaptor carrying 12 random nucleotides introduced a unique molecular identifier onto each TCR beta cDNA molecule. At least 2.5 million CDR3-containing paired-end reads were obtained from each sample. All of the RNA was converted into first-strand cDNA using the Mint cDNA synthesis kit, with a TRBC-specific oligonucleotide serving as the primer. All cDNA was treated with uracil-DNA glycosylase and then went through a first 18-cycle PCR with the universal primers M1SS and BC2_uni_R. Concerning the study's data processing: Each sample was normalized by randomly selecting 1 million high-quality reads, each carrying a distinct molecular identifier. Instead of being binned into consensus sequences, reads that shared molecular identifiers were thrown out. MiTCR, run with a Q25 quality threshold and the strictest error-elimination algorithm, handled CDR3 identification, clonotype clustering and error correction. A nonparametric unseen species model with Euler transformation was used to estimate a lower bound on total TCR beta diversity. TCRdb's own reprocessing of the public reads used fastp at Q25 and MiXCR and kept productive beta chains. Every entry covers one CDR3 protein and lists the most common genes and DNA from its rows. The V and J calls follow TCRdb's processing rather than the paper's. A total of more than 700,000 distinct CDR3 sequences appear in this sample, 35% to 50% of them only once. Clones ranked in the top ten supply around 18% of the sample.

Donors were approximately 42 systemically healthy Caucasian individuals from Russia aged roughly 6 to 100 years. Around 9.7 milliliters of peripheral blood were collected from each donor into EDTA-treated Vacutainer tubes. Ficoll-Paque density-gradient centrifugation was used to isolate PBMCs, with at least 7 million obtained per sample. Trizol reagent was used to extract total RNA from the PBMCs, yielding at least 6 micrograms per sample. For every donor, flow cytometry on a PBMC aliquot measured the percentage of naive CD45RAhigh/CD27high T cells. Comments on this clonotype: No cognate antigen has been identified for it. Base qualities are not provided; no much larger clone lies one nucleotide away.

Overall study results and their limits: Because donor CMV infection status was unknown, age-related changes in expanded clonotypes were potentially confounded. Since profiling was done on bulk unsorted PBMCs, naive and antigen-experienced compartments could not be conclusively compared. A strong correlation was found between observed TCR beta diversity and the percentage of naive T cells measured by flow cytometry. As age increased, observed TCR beta diversity per million T cells dropped in a roughly linear way, and a significant reduction was already evident by age 40. Estimates of total diversity based on one million sequenced T cells were regarded as lower bounds and as underestimates. Compared with the aged group, more naive CD4+ T cells, fewer expanded clones and increased TCR diversity were shown by the long-lived group, suggesting age selection.

Sequenced material: blood. The receptor was isolated from an elderly man in good health.

The base sequence is TGTGCCAGCCGGGACAGGGTAACTGAACCGAACACCGGGGAGCTGTTTTTT. This gives the protein CASRDRVTEPNTGELFF. This sequence uses TRBV10-3 and TRBJ2-2, and 9 junctional nucleotides match TRBD1. Inclusive of the bounding cysteine and phenylalanine, the CDR3 is 17 residues long. Of all the DNA, just the CDR3 is kept, 51 bases in frame from base 1. Trimming removed 10 bases from V and 0 bases from J; the gene matches leave 12 bases unexplained. Per the germline V gene, ENHRY is the CDR1 and SYGVKD is the CDR2.